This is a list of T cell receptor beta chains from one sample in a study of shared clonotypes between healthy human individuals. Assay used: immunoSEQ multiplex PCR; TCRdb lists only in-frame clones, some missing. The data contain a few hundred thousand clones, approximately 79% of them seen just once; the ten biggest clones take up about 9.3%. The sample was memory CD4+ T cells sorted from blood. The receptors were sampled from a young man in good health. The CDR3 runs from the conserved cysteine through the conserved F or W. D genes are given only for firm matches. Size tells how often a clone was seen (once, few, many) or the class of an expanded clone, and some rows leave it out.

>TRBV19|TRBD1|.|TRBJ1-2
TGTGCCAGTAGTATAAGGGACAGTCGGAACTATGGCTACACCTTC
CASSIRDSRNYGYTF
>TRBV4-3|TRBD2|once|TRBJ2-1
TGCGCCAGCAGCCAATCCCTAGCGGAAATGTACAATGAGCAGTTCTTC
CASSQSLAEMYNEQFF
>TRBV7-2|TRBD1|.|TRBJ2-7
TGTGCCAGCAGCTTCCCCTCCGGGACAGGGACCCTTTCTCCCTACGAGCAGTACTTC
CASSFPSGTGTLSPYEQYF
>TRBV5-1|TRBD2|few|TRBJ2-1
TGCGCCAGCAGCTCGGGACTAGCGGTACTTACGAGCTCCTACAATGAGCAGTTCTTC
CASSSGLAVLTSSYNEQFF
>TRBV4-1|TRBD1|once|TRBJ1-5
TGCGCCAGCAGCCAAGGGGACAGGGTTAGCAATCAGCCCCAGCATTTT
CASSQGDRVSNQPQHF
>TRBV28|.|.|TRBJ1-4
TGTGCCAGCAGCCCCGCACGGCAGGGTAATGAAAAACTGTTTTTT
CASSPARQGNEKLFF
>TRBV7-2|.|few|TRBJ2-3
TGTGCCAGCAGCAAAAGAGACAGGGGAGGGACAGATACGCAGTATTTT
CASSKRDRGGTDTQYF
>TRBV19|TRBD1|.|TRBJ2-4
TGTGCCAGTAGTCCCCGACAGGGGTCGGGGTCGCTAGCCAAAAACATTCAGTACTTC
CASSPRQGSGSLAKNIQYF
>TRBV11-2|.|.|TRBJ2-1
TGTGCCAGCAGCGTAAGGAATGAGCAGTTCTTC
CASSVRNEQFF
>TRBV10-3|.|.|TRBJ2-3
TGTGCCATCAGTGTTCGCCCATCGGGAGCTACAGATACGCAGTATTTT
CAISVRPSGATDTQYF
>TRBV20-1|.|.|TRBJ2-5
TGCAGTGCTAGGACGGGGACCCAGTACTTC
CSARTGTQYF
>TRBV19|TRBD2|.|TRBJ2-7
TGTGCCAGTAGTATAGCCGCAGCTCGGGAGGGGTACGAGCAGTACTTC
CASSIAAAREGYEQYF
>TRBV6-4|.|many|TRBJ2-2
TGTGCCAGCAGTGACTCTAGCGGCGCCGGGGAGCTGTTTTTT
CASSDSSGAGELFF
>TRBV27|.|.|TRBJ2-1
TGTGCCAGCAGTTTAACGTTTAGGGGAACGAAGCAGTTCTTC
CASSLTFRGTKQFF
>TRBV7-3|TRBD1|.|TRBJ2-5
TGTGCCAGCAGCTCGGGACAGTACAGTGAGGCCCAGTACTTC
CASSSGQYSEAQYF
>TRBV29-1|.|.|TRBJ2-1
TGCAGCGCCTTAATCGGGGCAAATGAGCAGTTCTTC
CSALIGANEQFF
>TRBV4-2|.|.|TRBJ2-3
TGTGCCAGCAGCCAAGAAACGGGAGTTGTGACAGATACGCAGTATTTT
CASSQETGVVTDTQYF
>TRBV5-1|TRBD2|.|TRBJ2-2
TGCGCCAGCAGCCAGAAAGGGACTAGCGTTAACACCGGGGAGCTGTTTTTT
CASSQKGTSVNTGELFF
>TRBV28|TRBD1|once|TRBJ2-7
TGTGCCAGCAGTGAGGGACAGGAGGTCTCATACGAGCAGTACTTC
CASSEGQEVSYEQYF
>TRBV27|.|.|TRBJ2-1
TGTGCCAGCAGTAGAAGTTTCGACAATGAGCAGTTCTTC
CASSRSFDNEQFF
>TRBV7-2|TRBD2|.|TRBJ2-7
TGTGCCAGCAGCACCCGGCCCGGACTAGCGGGACGCTACGAGCAGTACTTC
CASSTRPGLAGRYEQYF
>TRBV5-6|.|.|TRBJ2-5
TGTGCCAGCAGCACTATGACGGGACCCCAAGAGACCCAGTACTTC
CASSTMTGPQETQYF
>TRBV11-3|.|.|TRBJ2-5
TGTGCCAGCAGCTTAGGTCTAGCTGGGGAGACCCAGTACTTC
CASSLGLAGETQYF